This T cell receptor (beta chain) emerged from a study of cytomegalovirus exposure and HLA in healthy donors. General study findings and limits: Later, an analysis found that TCR clusters from the first cohort tended to co-occur in the roughly 120 validation repertoires. Testing in vitro showed a few CMV-associated chains specific for CMV antigens.

CDR3 size: 14 residues. V was clipped by 4 bases and J by 7 bases; unmatched bases: 7. Germline V CDR1 and CDR2: LNHDA, SQIVND (reference sequence). Sequenced by immunoSEQ multiplex PCR; TCRdb stores in-frame clones only, minus some. Found here are approximately 73,000 clones, roughly 95% of them singletons; the top ten hold around 3.2%. As for this clone: Its antigen is unknown.

This clonotype was sampled from a man aged 18 to 30 in good health and CMV-seronegative. This sequence joins TRBV19 and TRBJ1-5; TRBD1 matches at 7 bases. The sequenced material came from PBMCs. As DNA, the CDR3 is TGTGCCAGTAGTAAAAGCAGGGGGAACCAGCCCCAGCATTTT. Translating gives CASSKSRGNQPQHF.